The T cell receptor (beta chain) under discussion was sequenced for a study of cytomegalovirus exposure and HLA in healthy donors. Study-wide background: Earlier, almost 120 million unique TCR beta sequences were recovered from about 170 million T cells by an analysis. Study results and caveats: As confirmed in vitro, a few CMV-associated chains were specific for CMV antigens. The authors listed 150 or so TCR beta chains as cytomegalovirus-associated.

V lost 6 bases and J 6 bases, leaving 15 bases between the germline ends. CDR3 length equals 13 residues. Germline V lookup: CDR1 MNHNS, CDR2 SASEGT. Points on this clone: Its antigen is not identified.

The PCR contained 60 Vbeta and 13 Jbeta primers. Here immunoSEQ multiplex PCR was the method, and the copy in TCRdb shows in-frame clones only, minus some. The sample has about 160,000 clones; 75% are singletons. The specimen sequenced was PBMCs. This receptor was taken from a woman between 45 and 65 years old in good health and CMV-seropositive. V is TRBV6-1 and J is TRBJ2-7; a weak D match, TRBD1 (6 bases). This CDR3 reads CASSPTGTREQYF. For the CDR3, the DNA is TGTGCCAGCAGCCCAACAGGGACGCGCGAGCAGTACTTC.